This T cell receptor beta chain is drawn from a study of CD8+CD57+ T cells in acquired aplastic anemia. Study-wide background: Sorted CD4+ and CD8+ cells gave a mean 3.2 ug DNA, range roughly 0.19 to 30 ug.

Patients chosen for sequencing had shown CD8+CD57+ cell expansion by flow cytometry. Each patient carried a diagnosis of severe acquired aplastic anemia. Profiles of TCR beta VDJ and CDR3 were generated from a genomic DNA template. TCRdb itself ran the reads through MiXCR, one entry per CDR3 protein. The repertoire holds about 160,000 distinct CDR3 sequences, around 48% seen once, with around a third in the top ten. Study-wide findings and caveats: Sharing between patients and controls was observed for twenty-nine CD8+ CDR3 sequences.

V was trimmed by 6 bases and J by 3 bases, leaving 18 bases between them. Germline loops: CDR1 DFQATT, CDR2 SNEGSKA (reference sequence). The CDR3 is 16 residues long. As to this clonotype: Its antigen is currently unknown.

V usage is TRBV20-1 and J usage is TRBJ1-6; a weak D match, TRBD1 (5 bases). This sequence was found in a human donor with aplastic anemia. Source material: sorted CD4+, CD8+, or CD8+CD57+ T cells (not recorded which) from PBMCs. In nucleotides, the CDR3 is TGCAGTGCCCCGCAGGGACCGCCGAGCTATAATTCACCCCTCCACTTT. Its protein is CSAPQGPPSYNSPLHF.